This is a list of T cell receptor beta chains from one sample in a study of T cell repertoires in cytomegalovirus infection. TCRdb reprocessed the reads with MiXCR, giving one entry per CDR3 protein. The table lists approximately 500,000 distinct CDR3 sequences, over 9% of them singletons, with approximately 10% in the top ten. Sequencing was done on a sample of PBMCs. These TCRs come from a human donor in good health (CMV status not recorded). Some clones in this sample may be carry-over from other donors' samples. The CDR3 runs from the conserved cysteine through the conserved F or W. The order of the fields is J gene, V gene, clone size, D gene, CDR3 DNA, CDR3 protein. A D gene is named only where the DNA matches it firmly. Not all rows give a size; the values are once, few, many and, for expanded clones, a class.

j_gene: TRBJ2-7
v_gene: TRBV10-2
abundance: few
d_gene: .
CDR3nt: TGCGCCAGCAGTTCAGGGGCTACCACCTACGAGCAGTACTTC
CDR3aa: CASSSGATTYEQYF

j_gene: TRBJ2-7
v_gene: TRBV6-2/TRBV6-3
abundance: many
d_gene: .
CDR3nt: TGTGCCAGCAATAAGGCCCGTCAGGGGCCATCCTACGAGCAGTACTTC
CDR3aa: CASNKARQGPSYEQYF

j_gene: TRBJ1-1
v_gene: TRBV5-1
abundance: many
d_gene: .
CDR3nt: TGCGCCAGCAGCTTGGCCCCACCAGGAACGAACACTGAAGCTTTCTTT
CDR3aa: CASSLAPPGTNTEAFF

j_gene: TRBJ2-3
v_gene: TRBV7-2
abundance: many
d_gene: TRBD2
CDR3nt: TGTGCCAGCAGCTGGAGAGGGACTAGTAAGGTGGCAGATACGCAGTATTTT
CDR3aa: CASSWRGTSKVADTQYF

j_gene: TRBJ2-5
v_gene: TRBV12-3/TRBV12-4
abundance: many
d_gene: TRBD2
CDR3nt: TGTGCCAGCAGTTCCCTCACCACTAGCGGGAGAGAGACCCAGTACTTC
CDR3aa: CASSSLTTSGRETQYF

j_gene: TRBJ2-5
v_gene: TRBV7-2
abundance: many
d_gene: TRBD2
CDR3nt: TGTGCCAGCAGCCCGGGACTAGCGGGAGGCCCCTCCCAGTACTTC
CDR3aa: CASSPGLAGGPSQYF

j_gene: TRBJ2-2
v_gene: TRBV25-1
abundance: .
d_gene: .
CDR3nt: TGTGCCAGCAGTGTCGGATCCCTCGGGGAGCTGTTTTTT
CDR3aa: CASSVGSLGELFF

j_gene: TRBJ1-5
v_gene: TRBV2
abundance: many
d_gene: .
CDR3nt: TGTGCCAGCAGTGAAGCTGCTGCGGTTGTAAGTCAGCCCCAGCATTTT
CDR3aa: CASSEAAAVVSQPQHF

j_gene: TRBJ1-2
v_gene: TRBV7-2
abundance: many
d_gene: .
CDR3nt: TGTGCCAGCAGCTTCAACGGTAACTATGGCTACACCTTC
CDR3aa: CASSFNGNYGYTF

j_gene: TRBJ1-5
v_gene: TRBV7-9
abundance: .
d_gene: .
CDR3nt: TGTGCCAGCAGCTTAGCGTCGAGGGGGACGAATCAGCCCCAGCATTTT
CDR3aa: CASSLASRGTNQPQHF

j_gene: TRBJ1-1
v_gene: TRBV5-4
abundance: .
d_gene: TRBD1
CDR3nt: TGTGCCAGCAGCGCCGGGACAGAAAGGCACACTGAAGCTTTCTTT
CDR3aa: CASSAGTERHTEAFF

j_gene: TRBJ1-2
v_gene: TRBV7-6
abundance: many
d_gene: .
CDR3nt: TGTGCCAGCAGCTTAGGGGGCGCGGGCTACACCTTC
CDR3aa: CASSLGGAGYTF

j_gene: TRBJ2-7
v_gene: TRBV28
abundance: many
d_gene: TRBD1
CDR3nt: TGTGCCAGTCAGGGGGACAGGGGGCCATCCTACGAGCAGTACTTC
CDR3aa: CASQGDRGPSYEQYF

j_gene: TRBJ1-1
v_gene: TRBV19
abundance: .
d_gene: .
CDR3nt: TGTGCCAGTAGGAGGGGTCCCTATGAAGCTTTCTTT
CDR3aa: CASRRGPYEAFF

j_gene: TRBJ1-2
v_gene: TRBV5-1
abundance: once
d_gene: .
CDR3nt: TGCGCCAGCAGCAACCAGGGAAACTATGGCTACACCTTC
CDR3aa: CASSNQGNYGYTF

j_gene: TRBJ1-5
v_gene: TRBV12-3/TRBV12-4
abundance: few
d_gene: .
CDR3nt: TGTGCCAGCAGTCCGGCGGGGCAGGGGAGTCAGCCCCAGCATTTT
CDR3aa: CASSPAGQGSQPQHF